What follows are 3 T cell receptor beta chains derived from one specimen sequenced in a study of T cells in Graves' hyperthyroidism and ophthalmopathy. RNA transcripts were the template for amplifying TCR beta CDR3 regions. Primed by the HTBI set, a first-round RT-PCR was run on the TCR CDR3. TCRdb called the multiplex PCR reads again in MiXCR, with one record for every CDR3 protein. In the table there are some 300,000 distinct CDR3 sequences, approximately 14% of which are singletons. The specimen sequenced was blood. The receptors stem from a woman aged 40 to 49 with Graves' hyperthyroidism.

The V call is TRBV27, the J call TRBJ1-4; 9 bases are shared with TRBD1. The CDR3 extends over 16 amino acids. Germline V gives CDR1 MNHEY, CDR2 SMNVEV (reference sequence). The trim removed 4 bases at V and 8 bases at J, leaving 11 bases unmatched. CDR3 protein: CASSSRMTGGGEKLFF. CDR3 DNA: TGTGCCAGCAGTTCCCGGATGACAGGGGGTGGGGAAAAACTGTTTTTT.

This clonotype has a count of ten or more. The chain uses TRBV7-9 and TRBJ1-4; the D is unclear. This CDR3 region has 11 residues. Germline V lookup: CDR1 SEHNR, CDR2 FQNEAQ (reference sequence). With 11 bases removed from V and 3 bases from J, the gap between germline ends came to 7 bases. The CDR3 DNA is TGTGCCGCCGGGTCTAATGAAAAACTGTTTTTT. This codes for CAAGSNEKLFF.

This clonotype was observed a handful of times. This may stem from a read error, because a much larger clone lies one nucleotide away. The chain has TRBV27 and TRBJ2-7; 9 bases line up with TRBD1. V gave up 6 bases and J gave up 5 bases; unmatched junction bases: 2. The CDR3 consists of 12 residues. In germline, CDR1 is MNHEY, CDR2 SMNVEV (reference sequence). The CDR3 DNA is TGTGCCAGCAGAGGGACAGGGCACGAGCAGTACTTC. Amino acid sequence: CASRGTGHEQYF.